A single sample is the source of the 17 T cell receptor beta chains below, sequenced in a study of CXCR3-negative and CXCR3-positive naive CD8 T cells. Study-wide findings and caveats: Naive CXCR3-positive cells had TRB CDR3s more hydrophobic than those of CXCR3-negative naive cells.

Libraries were UMI-labeled 5' RACE TRB cDNA. TCRdb re-called the 5' RACE reads and catalogs CDR3 proteins one per entry, DNA excluded. Here the sample table reports 130,000 to 150,000 distinct CDR3 sequences. These receptors lack a known antigen. Sequencing used naive CXCR3+ CD8+ T cells from blood. Subset in this sample: CD45RO-CCR7+CD27+CD95- naive CD8+ T cells expressing CXCR3 (TNR3+). The receptors come from a human donor in good health. Some clones in this sample may be carry-over from other donors' samples.

The CDR3 sequence: CASSLAIGHTEAFF. This sequence joins TRBV7-9 and TRBJ1-1. CDR1 is SEHNR, CDR2 FQNEAQ, per germline (reference sequence). CDR3 size: 14 residues.

V and J are TRBV7-9 and TRBJ1-3; without DNA, the TCRdb call of TRBD1 cannot be checked. In germline, CDR1 is SEHNR, CDR2 FQNEAQ (reference sequence). The CDR3 has 15 amino acids. Here the CDR3 reads CASSSSRDIGNTIYF.

This chain joins TRBV6-1 and TRBJ2-3; no DNA is available, so the TRBD2 call from TCRdb remains unchecked. The CDR3 sequence is 15 residues long. Germline V CDR1 and CDR2: MNHNS, SASEGT. The CDR3 loop is CASSSLAGGADTQYF.

The genes are TRBV7-9 and TRBJ1-5. This CDR3 has 12 residues. Germline CDR1 is SEHNR and CDR2 is FQNEAQ (reference sequence). The CDR3 region is CASSLGSEPQHF.

The chain has TRBV28 and TRBJ1-2. Per the germline V gene, CDR1 is MDHEN and CDR2 is SYDVKM. CDR3 length: 13 residues. The CDR3 reads CASKELLVDGYTF.

The genes are TRBV20-1 and TRBJ1-1; checking the TCRdb D call of TRBD1 is not possible without DNA. This CDR3 has 12 amino acids. From germline, CDR1 is DFQATT and CDR2 SNEGSKA (reference sequence). The CDR3 loop is CSGPGTDIEAFF.

The rearrangement joins TRBV11-3 to TRBJ2-2; TCRdb lists TRBD2, though no DNA is available to test this call. Germline-derived CDR1 and CDR2 are SGHNT and YENEEA. This CDR3 is 15 amino acids long. The CDR3 loop is CASSPFRGGTGELFF.

The rearrangement uses TRBV6-4 and TRBJ1-6. The germline CDR1 and CDR2 sequences are MRHNA and SNTAGT. This CDR3 contains 14 residues. CDR3 loop: CASSEWGFGSPLHF.

The chain is built from TRBV7-2 and TRBJ1-3. Germline V lookup: CDR1 SGHTA, CDR2 FQGNSA. The CDR3 contains 14 residues. The chain's CDR3 is CASSAMSSGNTIYF.

The rearrangement links TRBV5-6 to TRBJ1-1; the TCRdb D gene call, TRBD1, has no DNA to confirm it. The length of the CDR3 is 12 residues. Germline V gene sequence: CDR1 SGHDT, CDR2 YYEEEE. The CDR3 loop reads CASSFGGAEAFF.

The genes are TRBV15 and TRBJ1-2. This CDR3 contains 15 residues. Germline-derived CDR1 and CDR2 are LNHNV and YYDKDF (reference sequence). CDR3 sequence reads: CATSRDRFGDYGYTF.

The chain couples TRBV20-1 to TRBJ2-7; TCRdb reports TRBD2, a call that lacks DNA to check it against. The CDR3 totals 14 residues. CDR1 is DFQATT and CDR2 is SNEGSKA in the germline V gene (reference sequence). The CDR3: CSAKSLGRDYEQYF.

V and J are TRBV7-7 and TRBJ2-3; TCRdb lists TRBD2, though no DNA is available to test this call. There are 15 residues in the CDR3. CDR1 is SSHAT, CDR2 FNYEAQ, per germline (reference sequence). The CDR3 sequence is CASSPSPDSTDTQYF.

The chain recombines TRBV28 with TRBJ2-5; TCRdb proposes TRBD2, but this gene call is untestable without DNA. This CDR3 region has 15 residues. The germline CDR1 and CDR2 sequences are MDHEN and SYDVKM. The CDR3 loop reads CASSLSSGLRETQYF.

The gene calls are TRBV10-2 and TRBJ2-7; the D call from TCRdb, TRBD1, cannot be confirmed without DNA. Germline loops: CDR1 WSHSY, CDR2 SAAADI. The CDR3 consists of 12 residues. The CDR3 reads CASSDLGREQYF.

This CDR3 is CASSHAALTYRAIRGTDTQYF. The chain couples TRBV4-1 to TRBJ2-3; TCRdb calls TRBD1, which cannot be checked without DNA. Germline CDR1 MGHRA, CDR2 YSYEKL. The CDR3 length is 21 residues.

The gene calls are TRBV15 and TRBJ2-1; absent DNA, TCRdb's TRBD2 call cannot be checked. The germline V gene encodes CDR1 LNHNV and CDR2 YYDKDF (reference sequence). The CDR3 covers 15 residues. CDR3 sequence: CATSRVASGSGEQFF.